The 21 T cell receptor beta chains below come from one sample, sequenced in a study of blood T cell repertoires in COVID-19. The data were produced by immunoSEQ multiplex PCR, yet TCRdb's version contains in-frame clones alone and is incomplete. This sample has roughly 220,000 clones; about 85% occur once, and the top ten carry roughly 2.7%. What was sequenced was PBMCs or T cells enriched from blood (not recorded which). The receptors derive from a woman aged 30 to 39 who had recovered from COVID-19.

The rearrangement joins TRBV11-1 to TRBJ1-6; D call uncertain. The V and J ends lost 5 bases and 7 bases respectively, with 12 bases between them. Germline V gene data show CDR1 as SGHAT and CDR2 as FQDESV (reference sequence). This CDR3 is built from 14 residues. The CDR3 here is CASSPPLRNSPLHF. The CDR3 DNA follows: TGTGCCAGCAGCCCTCCACTCAGGAATTCACCCCTCCACTTT.

The chain links TRBV4-3 to TRBJ2-1; maybe TRBD1 (6 bases). Germline lookup yields CDR1 LGHNA and CDR2 YSLEER. Trimming took 1 base from V and 7 from J, leaving 14 bases between them. This CDR3 is 15 amino acids long. The CDR3 sequence is CASSQARAGDNEQFF. CDR3 nucleotides: TGCGCCAGCAGCCAAGCTAGGGCAGGGGATAATGAGCAGTTCTTC.

This chain uses TRBV19 with TRBJ1-2; 8 nucleotides match TRBD1. CDR3 length equals 14 residues. Germline V gives CDR1 LNHDA, CDR2 SQIVND (reference sequence). The V gene end was trimmed by 7 bases and the J gene end by 3 bases; junction bases not matched to a gene: 7. CDR3 residues: CASKPGGDYYGYTF. DNA for the CDR3: TGTGCCAGTAAACCAGGGGGCGATTACTATGGCTACACCTTC.

The chain couples TRBV5-1 to TRBJ2-5; 11 nucleotides agree with TRBD2. CDR3 length: 16 amino acids. J lost 3 bases, V lost 0 bases, and 4 bases had no gene match. Per germline, CDR1 SGHRS and CDR2 YFSETQ. The DNA of the CDR3 is TGCGCCAGCAGCTTGGTGGTAGCGGGGGGGAAAGAGACCCAGTACTTC. Protein: CASSLVVAGGKETQYF.

The V gene is TRBV4-1, the J gene TRBJ2-7; D is possibly TRBD1 (5 bases). CDR1 MGHRA and CDR2 YSYEKL come from the germline V gene. V was trimmed by 0 bases and J by 5 bases, leaving 17 bases between them. CDR3 length: 16 residues. The CDR3 DNA sequence: TGCGCCAGCAGCCAAGATTTGGTCAGGGTGCTCCACGAGCAGTACTTC. Encoded protein: CASSQDLVRVLHEQYF.

This chain joins TRBV21-1 and TRBJ1-1; the tabulated D call, TRBD1, remains unverified against the DNA. TRBV21-1 is a listed pseudogene. This CDR3 is 13 amino acids long. As DNA, the CDR3 is TGTGCCAGCAGCCTACAGGGGTACACTGAAGCTTTCTTT. Residues: CASSLQGYTEAFF.

This chain links TRBV19 with TRBJ2-3; the D gene is possibly TRBD2 (6 bases). Trimming removed 6 bases at V and 0 bases at J, with 13 bases between. The germline V gene encodes CDR1 LNHDA and CDR2 SQIVND (reference sequence). This CDR3 spans 15 amino acids. CDR3 sequence reads: CASRWGGASTDTQYF. The CDR3 coding sequence is TGTGCCAGTAGATGGGGCGGGGCTAGCACAGATACGCAGTATTTT.

In the case of this clone: Additional DNA sequences in this sample encode the identical CDR3. This chain links TRBV6-5 with TRBJ1-1; 7 nucleotides line up with TRBD1. This CDR3 has 14 amino acids. The germline CDR1 and CDR2 sequences are MNHEY and SVGAGI. The trim removed 2 bases at V and 4 bases at J, leaving 4 bases unmatched. This CDR3 reads CASSYTPGGTEAFF. The CDR3 DNA is TGTGCCAGCAGTTACACCCCAGGGGGCACTGAAGCTTTCTTT.

The chain joins TRBV19 to TRBJ2-7; possible D gene TRBD1, 6 bases. V lost 0 bases, J lost 2 bases, and 11 bases lay in between. This CDR3 has 15 amino acids. CDR1 is LNHDA and CDR2 is SQIVND in the germline V gene (reference sequence). The CDR3 sequence: CASSIEPTGAYEQYF. In DNA form, the CDR3 reads TGTGCCAGTAGTATAGAACCGACAGGCGCCTACGAGCAGTACTTC.

The chain carries TRBV6-5 and TRBJ2-2; D gene ambiguous. Trimming stripped 0 bases from V and 3 bases from J, with 5 bases between. Germline V gene lookup returns CDR1 MNHEY and CDR2 SVGAGI. This CDR3 region has 14 residues. The CDR3 sequence is CASSYSEYTGELFF. In DNA, the CDR3 is TGTGCCAGCAGTTACTCGGAGTACACCGGGGAGCTGTTTTTT.

The rearrangement links TRBV10-2 to TRBJ2-1, with a weak D call TRBD2 (7 bases). The CDR3 loop spans 14 amino acids. CDR1 WSHSY and CDR2 SAAADI come from the germline V gene. V lost 7 bases and J lost 3, with 13 bases in between. The CDR3 reads CASKEGGDYNEQFF. CDR3 bases: TGCGCCAGCAAAGAGGGGGGGGACTACAATGAGCAGTTCTTC.

The chain couples TRBV5-6 to TRBJ1-2; TRBD1 matches at 8 bases. The CDR3 length is 14 residues. CDR1 and CDR2 (germline): SGHDT, YYEEEE. J was trimmed by 2 bases and V by 0 bases; bases with no gene match: 0. The CDR3 sequence is CASSLGDRNYGYTF. The CDR3 coding sequence is TGTGCCAGCAGCTTGGGGGACAGGAACTATGGCTACACCTTC.

This CDR3 reads CASNPGLDRGRLPQHF. The CDR3 DNA is TGTGCCAGCAACCCGGGGCTGGACAGGGGCCGACTACCCCAGCATTTT. The rearrangement links TRBV2 to TRBJ1-5, with TRBD1 matching over 9 bases. The V gene end was trimmed by 7 bases and the J gene end by 10 bases; junction bases not matched to a gene: 17. Germline V CDR1 and CDR2: SNHLY, FYNNEI. The CDR3 runs 16 residues. The variable domain in full, completed from reference TRBV2 and TRBJ1-5, reads EPEVTQTPSHQVTQMGQEVILRCVPISNHLYFYWYRQILGQKVEFLVSFYNNEISEKSEIFDDQFSVERPDGSNFTLKIRSTKLEDSAMYFCASNPGLDRGRLPQHFGDGTRLSIL.

This clone came up once. The chain has TRBV29-1 and TRBJ2-7, with D possibly being TRBD2 (5 bases). Deletions cut 6 bases from V and 2 bases from J, with 14 bases between. The length of the CDR3 is 13 residues. Germline V gene sequence: CDR1 SQVTM, CDR2 ANQGSEA. In DNA form, the CDR3 reads TGCAGCGTCGCAGCAGGACTTACCTACGAGCAGTACTTC. It is translated as CSVAAGLTYEQYF.

The chain has TRBV19 and TRBJ1-1, with D tentatively TRBD1 (5 bases). The V end was cut by 9 bases, the J end by 5 bases, with 10 bases between. The CDR3 has 11 amino acids. The germline CDR1 and CDR2 sequences are LNHDA and SQIVND (reference sequence). The DNA of the CDR3 is TGTGCCAGGGGACTGGGGACTGAAGCTTTCTTT. Translation: CARGLGTEAFF.

This sequence joins TRBV5-4 and TRBJ2-5; 9 nucleotides match TRBD2. CDR1 is SGHNT and CDR2 is YYREEE in the germline V gene (reference sequence). V was pared by 1 base and J by 5 bases, with 9 bases of the junction left unmatched. This CDR3 is 16 amino acids long. CDR3 protein: CASSLLASGEDETQYF. In nucleotides, the CDR3 is TGTGCCAGCAGCTTGTTGGCTAGCGGGGAGGATGAGACCCAGTACTTC.

V usage is TRBV5-6 and J usage is TRBJ2-1; 10 bases fit TRBD2. The CDR3 length is 15 residues. CDR1 SGHDT and CDR2 YYEEEE come from the germline V gene. Unmatched junction bases numbered 6, after V lost 2 bases and J lost 7 bases. The CDR3 DNA is TGTGCCAGCAGCTTCTACCAGCGGGGGGGTAATGAGCAGTTCTTC. This translates into CASSFYQRGGNEQFF.

The chain links TRBV15 to TRBJ2-4, with no clear D. The CDR3 has 14 residues. V lost 3 bases to trimming and J lost 5 bases, with 11 bases between them. Germline V lookup: CDR1 LNHNV, CDR2 YYDKDF (reference sequence). This CDR3 reads CATSSLLRENIQYF. In nucleotides, the CDR3 is TGTGCCACCAGCAGCTTACTCCGGGAAAACATTCAGTACTTC.

The gene calls are TRBV21-1 and TRBJ1-2. TRBV21-1 is given as a pseudogene. The CDR3 has 15 amino acids. DNA of the CDR3: TGTGCCAGCAGCAATGGATCGACGGAGAACTATGGCTACACCTTC. Translating gives CASSNGSTENYGYTF.

The rearrangement uses TRBV6-1 and TRBJ1-2, with D unresolved. CDR3 size: 15 residues. CDR1 is MNHNS, CDR2 SASEGT, per germline. V gave up 0 bases and J gave up 4 bases, with 12 bases separating them. The CDR3 sequence: CASSEAGPTVYGYTF. Here the CDR3 DNA reads TGTGCCAGCAGTGAAGCTGGGCCGACCGTCTATGGCTACACCTTC.

The chain carries TRBV9 and TRBJ2-1; 12 nucleotides line up with TRBD2. V was clipped by 4 bases and J by 4 bases; unmatched bases: 18. CDR1 and CDR2 from the germline V gene are SGDLS and YYNGEE. This CDR3 region has 20 residues. The CDR3 nucleotides read TGTGCCAGCAGCCCCATAAGACCCGGGCTAGCGGGGGGGGTATACAATGAGCAGTTCTTC. This sequence encodes CASSPIRPGLAGGVYNEQFF.